The T cell receptor beta chain described here comes from a study of blood T cell repertoires in COVID-19. The CDR3 is 19 residues long. The assay was immunoSEQ multiplex PCR, and TCRdb's table has in-frame clones only and misses some. The data hold 150,000 to 200,000 clones, with about 91% observed a single time. The specimen sequenced was PBMCs or T cells enriched from blood (not recorded which). The chain couples TRBV21-1 to TRBJ2-7; TRBD1, the table's D call, was not compared with the DNA. TRBV21-1 is an annotated pseudogene. The clonotype comes from a woman younger than 35 who had recovered from COVID-19. The CDR3 loop is CASSNTPGQAKNFSYEQYF. For the CDR3, the DNA is TGTGCCAGCAGCAATACGCCGGGACAGGCGAAGAATTTCTCCTACGAGCAGTACTTC.